A single sample gave rise to the 11 T cell receptor beta chains below, sequenced in a study of graft-versus-host responses after intestinal transplantation. Intraepithelial and lamina propria lymphocytes were released after the graft tissue was processed. Here immunoSEQ multiplex PCR was the method, and the copy in TCRdb shows in-frame clones only, minus some. The repertoire holds approximately 17,000 clones, with roughly four fifths as singletons. The sequences come from ileum tissue, collected around 600 days after intestinal transplantation. The receptors come from a human patient who received an intestinal transplant, so some T cells may come from the graft donor.

This rearrangement joins TRBV11-3 to TRBJ1-1, with D unresolved. With 2 bases removed from V and 4 bases from J, the gap between germline ends came to 11 bases. Germline CDR1 is SGHNT and CDR2 is YENEEA. The CDR3 length is 14 residues. DNA of the CDR3: TGTGCCAGCAGCTTAAGGTCGGTTTGCACTGAAGCTTTCTTT. Translating it yields CASSLRSVCTEAFF.

This sequence joins TRBV6-5 and TRBJ1-2; no clear D. This CDR3 has 13 amino acids. V was cut by 5 bases and J by 3 bases, with 10 bases left in between. CDR1 MNHEY and CDR2 SVGAGI come from the germline V gene. The CDR3 is CASSPASHYGYTF. DNA of the CDR3: TGTGCCAGCAGTCCAGCCAGTCACTATGGCTACACCTTC.

V gene TRBV19 combines with J gene TRBJ2-7; the match to TRBD2 covers 13 bases. The germline gives CDR1 LNHDA, CDR2 SQIVND (reference sequence). The CDR3 loop spans 16 amino acids. The V gene end was trimmed by 6 bases and the J gene end by 2 bases; junction bases not matched to a gene: 7. The CDR3 sequence: CASRGLAGYPPYEQYF. As DNA, the CDR3 is TGTGCCAGTAGGGGACTAGCGGGGTACCCCCCCTACGAGCAGTACTTC.

The chain carries TRBV30 and TRBJ1-5, with D tentatively TRBD1 (5 bases). V gave up 2 bases and J gave up 4 bases, with 9 bases separating them. CDR3 length: 13 residues. Germline loops: CDR1 GTSNPN, CDR2 SVGIG (reference sequence). The CDR3 protein is CAWSLAGNQPQHF. CDR3 nucleotides: TGTGCCTGGAGTCTGGCAGGGAATCAGCCCCAGCATTTT. The whole variable domain, remainder taken from reference TRBV30 and TRBJ1-5, is SQTIHQWPATLVQPVGSPLSLECTVEGTSNPNLYWYRQAAGRGLQLLFYSVGIGQISSEVPQNLSASRPQDRQFILSSKKLLLSDSGFYLCAWSLAGNQPQHFGDGTRLSIL.

The J gene is TRBJ2-2, the V gene TRBV25-1; D is ambiguous. The germline V gene has CDR1 MGHDK and CDR2 SYGVNS. Trimming left V 1 base short and J 3 bases short, with 6 bases between. This CDR3 is 14 amino acids long. CDR3: CASSESTDTGELFF. The CDR3 nucleotides are TGTGCCAGCAGTGAATCCACGGACACCGGGGAGCTGTTTTTT.

V is TRBV5-5 and J is TRBJ1-4; D remains unclear. This CDR3 has 17 amino acids. Per the germline V gene, CDR1 is SGHKS and CDR2 is YYEKEE (reference sequence). The V end lost 1 base, the J end lost 4 bases, and 17 bases lay between the germline ends. CDR3 coding DNA: TGTGCCAGCAGCTTGTACAACGGGCGTCTTGGTAATGAAAAACTGTTTTTT. Its translation: CASSLYNGRLGNEKLFF. Drawing the rest from reference TRBV5-5 and TRBJ1-4, the complete variable domain is DAGVTQSPTHLIKTRGQQVTLRCSPISGHKSVSWYQQVLGQGPQFIFQYYEKEERGRGNFPDRFSARQFPNYSSELNVNALLLGDSALYLCASSLYNGRLGNEKLFFGSGTQLSVL.

The genes are TRBV9 and TRBJ2-1, with D unclear. Per the germline V gene, CDR1 is SGDLS and CDR2 is YYNGEE. The V and J ends lost 4 bases and 0 bases respectively, with 14 bases between them. The CDR3 is 16 amino acids. The CDR3 here is CASSTFPVISYNEQFF. The CDR3 DNA reads TGTGCCAGCAGCACCTTTCCGGTGATCTCCTACAATGAGCAGTTCTTC.

The chain uses TRBV2 and TRBJ2-1; D tentatively fits TRBD1 or TRBD2 (5 bases each). The CDR3 totals 14 residues. V lost 6 bases to trimming and J lost 10 bases, with 19 bases between them. Germline values: CDR1 SNHLY, CDR2 FYNNEI. The CDR3 DNA sequence: TGTGCCAGCAGCCAAAGCCCAACCCGGGACGAGCAGTTCTTC. Translation gives CASSQSPTRDEQFF.

The chain has TRBV10-3 and TRBJ1-2; D not certain. With 6 bases removed from V and 0 bases from J, the gap between germline ends came to 17 bases. Germline V lookup: CDR1 ENHRY, CDR2 SYGVKD. This CDR3 has 16 amino acids. The CDR3 nucleotides read TGTGCCATCAGGAGGGCCTCCAACCTGGCTAACTATGGCTACACCTTC. It encodes CAIRRASNLANYGYTF.

This chain uses TRBV10-3 with TRBJ2-2; 7 bases match TRBD1. Germline CDR1 reads ENHRY; CDR2 reads SYGVKD. There are 16 residues in the CDR3. V lost 10 bases and J lost 0; bases outside the gene matches: 11. CDR3 loop: CATTGTADPNTGELFF. DNA for the CDR3: TGTGCCACCACCGGGACAGCCGACCCGAACACCGGGGAGCTGTTTTTT.

CDR3 protein: CASSLRLAGIGEQFF. Written as DNA, the CDR3 is TGTGCCAGCAGTTTGAGACTAGCGGGTATTGGTGAGCAGTTCTTC. V and J are TRBV27 and TRBJ2-1; TRBD2 agrees at 10 bases. The V and J ends lost 3 bases and 9 bases, in that order; junction bases with no gene match: 8. The CDR3 consists of 15 residues. Per the germline V gene, CDR1 is MNHEY and CDR2 is SMNVEV (reference sequence).